The 10 T cell receptor beta chains in this list originate from one sample, sequenced in a study of T cell responses to AZD1222 COVID-19 vaccine. Repertoires were generated with immunoSEQ multiplex PCR, while TCRdb's copy carries only in-frame clones and drops some. The repertoire holds 100,000 to 150,000 clones, with about 90% as singletons. The source material was peripheral blood, sampled on day 0 of MenACWY control vaccination. The receptors derive from an adult in good health.

The chain combines TRBV5-6 with TRBJ2-3, with 8 bases that match TRBD2. Per the germline V gene, CDR1 is SGHDT and CDR2 is YYEEEE. The CDR3 sequence is 16 residues long. V shed 4 bases and J 0 bases; nucleotides not matched to a gene: 7. The CDR3 DNA is TGTGCCAGCAGCCCGGGGGGGCCCTCTAGCACAGATACGCAGTATTTT. It specifies CASSPGGPSSTDTQYF.

The chain carries TRBV4-1 and TRBJ2-1, with TRBD2 matching over 12 bases. The germline CDR1 and CDR2 sequences are MGHRA and YSYEKL. The J segment lost 7 bases and the V segment lost 7 bases, leaving 8 bases of the junction unmatched. The CDR3 sequence is 15 residues long. CDR3 loop: CASIPLAGGSNEQFF. CDR3 coding DNA: TGCGCCAGCATTCCACTAGCGGGAGGCTCGAATGAGCAGTTCTTC.

A remark on this clone: Distinct nucleotide sequences in the sample also encode this CDR3. V usage is TRBV7-9 and J usage is TRBJ1-5; D remains ambiguous. Trimming shortened V by 1 base and J by 0 bases, and 10 bases separated the two germline ends. CDR3 size: 16 residues. Germline loops: CDR1 SEHNR, CDR2 FQNEAQ (reference sequence). This CDR3 is CASSLVSAYSNQPQHF. The CDR3 coding sequence is TGTGCCAGCAGCTTAGTGTCAGCATATAGCAATCAGCCCCAGCATTTT.

This clone was counted only a few times. The rearrangement uses TRBV12-3 or TRBV12-4 and TRBJ1-5; D not resolved. V dropped 6 bases and J dropped 1 base, with 7 bases sitting between them. This CDR3 is built from 13 residues. CDR3 sequence reads: CASSQASNQPQHF. The DNA of the CDR3 is TGTGCCAGCAGCCAGGCGAGCAATCAGCCCCAGCATTTT.

This chain uses TRBV13 with TRBJ2-1; 8 bases are a match to TRBD2. There are 15 residues in the CDR3. V shed 3 bases and J 3 bases; nucleotides not matched to a gene: 4. Germline V gene data show CDR1 as PRHDT and CDR2 as FYEKMQ (reference sequence). CDR3 protein: CASSFSLADYNEQFF. The CDR3 DNA sequence: TGTGCCAGCAGCTTTTCACTAGCGGACTACAATGAGCAGTTCTTC.

This chain links TRBV5-1 with TRBJ2-7, with D possibly TRBD1 on 5 matching bases. V shed 2 bases and J shed 5 bases, with 8 bases lying between them. The length of the CDR3 is 12 residues. Germline-derived CDR1 and CDR2 are SGHRS and YFSETQ. CDR3 in DNA: TGCGCCAGCAGCTTCTCCAGGGACGAGCAGTACTTC. Protein sequence: CASSFSRDEQYF.

The V call is TRBV5-1, the J call TRBJ1-4; D unresolved. This CDR3 is built from 15 residues. The germline CDR1 and CDR2 sequences are SGHRS and YFSETQ. V lost 2 bases, J lost 0 bases, and 8 bases lay in between. CDR3 bases: TGCGCCAGCAGCTTCCTCGGCGCAACTAATGAAAAACTGTTTTTT. Translating gives CASSFLGATNEKLFF.

This clone was found once. The rearrangement uses TRBV7-2 and TRBJ1-2; D is undetermined. V lost 3 bases and J lost 6, with 23 bases in between. The CDR3 has 17 residues. CDR1 and CDR2 from the germline V gene are SGHTA and FQGNSA. The CDR3 coding sequence is TGTGCCAGCAGCTTCAATAACCTTCCGGTTATGGAAAATGGCTACACCTTC. As protein: CASSFNNLPVMENGYTF.

The rearrangement joins TRBV7-9 to TRBJ2-1; 8 bases match TRBD2. Trimming at V came to 2 bases and at J to 9 bases, leaving 12 bases not matched to a gene. The CDR3 sequence is 16 residues long. CDR1 and CDR2 from the germline V gene are SEHNR and FQNEAQ (reference sequence). The CDR3, as DNA: TGTGCCAGCAGCTTATCGGGAGGGCTTACCTACGGTGAGCAGTTCTTC. Protein sequence: CASSLSGGLTYGEQFF.

The chain uses TRBV3-1 (or the pseudogene TRBV3-2) and TRBJ2-1; TRBD2 matches 9 bases. The J segment lost 8 bases and the V segment lost 0 bases, leaving 17 bases of the junction unmatched. This CDR3 has 19 residues. Germline-derived CDR1 and CDR2 are LGHDT and YNNKEL (reference sequence). Here the CDR3 reads CASSQDGLAGGPPGYEQFF. Here the CDR3 DNA reads TGTGCCAGCAGCCAAGATGGTTTGGCGGGAGGGCCACCTGGGTATGAGCAGTTCTTC.